These 21 T cell receptor beta chains were sequenced from one sample in a study of blood T cell repertoires in COVID-19. TCRdb keeps only in-frame clones here, not all; method: immunoSEQ multiplex PCR. Counted here are approximately 320,000 clones, roughly 90% occurring once; the ten biggest clones make up around 10%. Sequenced sample: PBMCs or T cells enriched from blood (not recorded which). The receptor set was obtained from a young woman who had recovered from COVID-19.

This clone appeared a single time. The chain has TRBV21-1 and TRBJ2-7; the tabulated D call, TRBD2, remains unverified against the DNA. TRBV21-1 is a listed pseudogene. This CDR3 is 19 amino acids long. The CDR3 DNA follows: TGTGCCAGCAGCACAAAGGGACGAGGGGGGGCACGTCCCTTCTACGAGCAGTACTTC. It specifies CASSTKGRGGARPFYEQYF.

The chain couples TRBV27 to TRBJ1-1, with 8 bases fitting TRBD1. This CDR3 has 16 amino acids. Germline-derived CDR1 and CDR2 are MNHEY and SMNVEV (reference sequence). The junction had 8 bases not matched to a gene; V was cut back by 5 bases and J by 0 bases. The chain's CDR3 is CASSPYGQGMNTEAFF. CDR3 nucleotide sequence: TGTGCCAGCAGTCCATACGGACAGGGCATGAACACTGAAGCTTTCTTT.

Only one count was recorded for this clone. The CDR3 loop is CASSVAGHNNEQFF. DNA of the CDR3: TGTGCCAGCAGCGTAGCAGGCCATAACAATGAGCAGTTCTTC. J is TRBJ2-1 and V is TRBV9, with no clear D. V was trimmed by 0 bases and J by 5 bases, leaving 9 bases between them. The CDR3 has 14 amino acids. Germline loops: CDR1 SGDLS, CDR2 YYNGEE.

The chain joins TRBV6-5 to TRBJ2-7; D unresolved. The length of the CDR3 is 14 residues. Germline loops: CDR1 MNHEY, CDR2 SVGAGI. Trimming shortened V by 3 bases and J by 3 bases, and 12 bases separated the two germline ends. The CDR3 here is CASSYSSMNYEQYF. The CDR3 DNA is TGTGCCAGCAGTTATTCCTCTATGAACTACGAGCAGTACTTC.

The chain employs TRBV5-1 and TRBJ1-3; a weak D match, TRBD1 (5 bases). Trimming removed 0 bases at V and 1 base at J, with 8 bases between. Germline values: CDR1 SGHRS, CDR2 YFSETQ. CDR3 length: 15 residues. The CDR3 sequence is CASSLGPGSGNTIYF. The CDR3 DNA is TGCGCCAGCAGCTTGGGGCCAGGGTCTGGAAACACCATATATTTT.

The chain is built from TRBV7-9 and TRBJ2-3; the match to TRBD2 covers 7 bases. Per germline, CDR1 SEHNR and CDR2 FQNEAQ (reference sequence). After removal of 5 bases from V and 2 bases from J, the junction contained 7 bases not matched to a gene. This CDR3 has 15 residues. This chain's CDR3 is CASSPSSGSTDTQYF. The CDR3 coding sequence is TGTGCCAGCAGCCCCTCTAGCGGTTCCACAGATACGCAGTATTTT.

In its sample, this clone was seen once. The chain uses TRBV27 and TRBJ1-5; 10 bases align to TRBD1. The germline V gene has CDR1 MNHEY and CDR2 SMNVEV (reference sequence). Losses at the gene ends were 2 bases for V and 6 bases for J; bases not matched to a gene: 4. The CDR3 sequence is 15 residues long. The CDR3 reads CASSLTGTGVQPQHF. CDR3 nucleotide sequence: TGTGCCAGCAGTTTAACCGGGACAGGGGTTCAGCCCCAGCATTTT.

The V and J genes are TRBV5-1 and TRBJ1-4, with D maybe TRBD1 (5 bases). The V gene's germline CDR1 is SGHRS and CDR2 YFSETQ. V was shortened by 4 bases and J by 8 bases, with 12 bases between the two germline ends. The CDR3 length is 13 residues. The CDR3 spells CASSLDIHEKLFF. In DNA form, the CDR3 reads TGCGCCAGCAGCCTGGACATACACGAAAAACTGTTTTTT.

This rearrangement joins TRBV9 to TRBJ1-2; a possible D gene is TRBD1 (5 bases). The CDR3 is made up of 14 amino acids. V was clipped by 4 bases and J by 2 bases, with 12 bases between them. Per germline, CDR1 SGDLS and CDR2 YYNGEE. The CDR3 nucleotides are TGTGCCAGCAGCCCCCCGGGGGTGAACTATGGCTACACCTTC. Protein sequence: CASSPPGVNYGYTF.

V usage is TRBV14 and J usage is TRBJ2-1; 12 positions match TRBD2. The germline V gene has CDR1 SGHDN and CDR2 FVKESK. Losses at the gene ends were 1 base for V and 4 bases for J; bases not matched to a gene: 8. The CDR3 is 18 amino acids. DNA of the CDR3: TGTGCCAGCAGCCAAGCGGGCACCGGACTAGCGGGATACAATGAGCAGTTCTTC. As protein: CASSQAGTGLAGYNEQFF.

This clone has just one count. J is TRBJ1-1 and V is TRBV4-1, with 8 bases fitting TRBD1. Unmatched junction bases numbered 21, after V lost 2 bases and J lost 10 bases. Looked up from germline, CDR1 is MGHRA and CDR2 is YSYEKL. The CDR3 is 18 amino acids. This CDR3 is CASSQQYLQGAVSPGAFF. CDR3 DNA: TGCGCCAGCAGCCAACAGTACCTTCAGGGGGCCGTAAGTCCTGGAGCTTTCTTT.

This rearrangement joins TRBV11-2 to TRBJ1-4; 7 positions match TRBD1. The length of the CDR3 is 15 residues. V lost 1 base, J lost 5 bases, and 4 bases stayed unmatched. Germline CDR1 and CDR2: SGHAT and FQNNGV. The CDR3 DNA reads as TGTGCCAGCAGCTTAGGACAGGGAAAAAATGAAAAACTGTTTTTT. Translated: CASSLGQGKNEKLFF.

The chain links TRBV28 to TRBJ2-7; the match to TRBD2 covers 8 bases. This CDR3 spans 15 amino acids. The V and J ends lost 6 bases and 0 bases, in that order; junction bases with no gene match: 7. In germline, CDR1 is MDHEN, CDR2 SYDVKM. For the CDR3, the DNA is TGTGCCAGCAGCCCAGTCGGGACTAGCTCCTACGAGCAGTACTTC. Protein: CASSPVGTSSYEQYF.

The chain couples TRBV5-8 to TRBJ2-1, with a weak D call TRBD2 (7 bases). The germline V gene has CDR1 SGHTS and CDR2 YDEGEE. This CDR3 is 15 amino acids long. V gave up 4 bases and J gave up 3 bases, with 14 bases separating them. The CDR3 DNA reads as TGTGCCAGCAGCCTACGGGGGGCCCGCTACAATGAGCAGTTCTTC. Amino acid sequence: CASSLRGARYNEQFF.

The V gene is TRBV4-3, the J gene TRBJ2-1, with 9 bases that match TRBD2. From germline, CDR1 is LGHNA and CDR2 YSLEER. The CDR3 is 17 residues long. V lost 4 bases, J lost 7 bases, and 14 bases stayed unmatched. CDR3 nucleotides: TGCGCCAGCAGCCTGAGGAAGGATAGCGGGAGTTATAATGAGCAGTTCTTC. Encoded protein: CASSLRKDSGSYNEQFF.

The gene calls are TRBV27 and TRBJ1-5; D may be TRBD1 (5 bases). This CDR3 is 14 amino acids long. Germline V gives CDR1 MNHEY, CDR2 SMNVEV (reference sequence). Between the trimmed V and J ends, which lost 7 bases and 3 bases, there was a span of 13 bases. The CDR3 loop reads CASTMGGPNQPQHF. CDR3 nucleotide sequence: TGTGCCAGCACCATGGGGGGTCCCAATCAGCCCCAGCATTTT.

The sample holds a few counts of this clone. The V call is TRBV5-6, the J call TRBJ1-5; no clear D gene. The CDR3 runs to 17 residues. The V end was cut by 1 base, the J end by 0 bases, with 14 bases between. Germline CDR1 is SGHDT and CDR2 is YYEEEE. The CDR3: CASSLWYTKYSNQPQHF. DNA for the CDR3: TGTGCCAGCAGCTTGTGGTACACCAAATATAGCAATCAGCCCCAGCATTTT.

This clone turned up a few times. This chain uses TRBV19 with TRBJ1-2; no clear D gene. V was pared by 4 bases and J by 8 bases, with 11 bases between. The CDR3 spans 12 residues. Germline-derived CDR1 and CDR2 are LNHDA and SQIVND (reference sequence). CDR3 amino acids: CASSKPAGGYTF. DNA of the CDR3: TGTGCCAGTAGTAAGCCGGCGGGGGGCTACACCTTC.

This chain uses TRBV27 with TRBJ2-3, with TRBD1 identical over 10 bases. The CDR3 totals 15 residues. Germline V CDR1 and CDR2: MNHEY, SMNVEV (reference sequence). V was pared by 0 bases and J by 5 bases, with 2 bases of the junction left unmatched. The DNA for the CDR3 is TGTGCCAGCAGTTTATCATGGACAGGGGGAGATACGCAGTATTTT. This sequence encodes CASSLSWTGGDTQYF.

The chain employs TRBV7-3 and TRBJ2-5, with 13 bases identical to TRBD2. The CDR3 runs to 17 residues. Germline values: CDR1 SGHTA, CDR2 FQGTGA. V was pared by 4 bases and J by 1 base, with 6 bases of the junction left unmatched. CDR3 in amino acids: CASSSGLAGELQETQYF. CDR3 coding DNA: TGTGCCAGCAGCTCTGGACTAGCGGGAGAGCTCCAAGAGACCCAGTACTTC.

The rearrangement uses TRBV7-2 and TRBJ1-5; a weak D match, TRBD1 (6 bases). The CDR3 has 17 amino acids. The V end was cut by 8 bases, the J end by 2 bases, with 22 bases between. CDR1 and CDR2 (germline): SGHTA, FQGNSA. CDR3 region: CASAPQGGAIGNQPQHF. As DNA, the CDR3 is TGTGCCAGCGCGCCACAGGGAGGGGCCATTGGCAATCAGCCCCAGCATTTT.